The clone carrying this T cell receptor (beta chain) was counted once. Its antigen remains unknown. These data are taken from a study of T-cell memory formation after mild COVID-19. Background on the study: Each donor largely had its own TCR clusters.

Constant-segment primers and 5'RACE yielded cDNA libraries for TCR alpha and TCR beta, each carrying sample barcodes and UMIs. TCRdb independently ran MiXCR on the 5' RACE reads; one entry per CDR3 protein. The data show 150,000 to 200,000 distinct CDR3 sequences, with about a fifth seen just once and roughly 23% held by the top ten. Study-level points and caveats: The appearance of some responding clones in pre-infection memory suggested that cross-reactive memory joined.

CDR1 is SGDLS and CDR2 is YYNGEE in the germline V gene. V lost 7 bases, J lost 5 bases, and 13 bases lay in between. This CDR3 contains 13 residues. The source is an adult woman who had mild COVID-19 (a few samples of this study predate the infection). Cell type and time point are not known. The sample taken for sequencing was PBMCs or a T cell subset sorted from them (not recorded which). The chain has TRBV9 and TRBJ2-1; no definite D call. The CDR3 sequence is CASAGTGHNEQFF. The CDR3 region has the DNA TGTGCCAGCGCCGGTACCGGGCACAATGAGCAGTTCTTC.